The 6 T cell receptor beta chains in this list originate from one sample, sequenced in a study of read filtering for tumor transcriptome and immune sequencing. The library was built from approximately 400 ng RNA with molecular barcoded adaptors for alpha/delta and beta/gamma chains. A single record per CDR3 protein comes from TCRdb applying MiXCR to the reads. The sample holds 120,000 or so distinct CDR3 sequences, 10% to 15% seen once. The sequencing sample was made of a population of CD138-negative cells sorted from bone marrow. The receptor source for this set is a donor at least 40 years old with multiple myeloma.

The chain carries TRBV5-5 and TRBJ2-3; 7 nucleotides line up with TRBD1. Germline V gene data show CDR1 as SGHKS and CDR2 as YYEKEE (reference sequence). The CDR3 is 14 residues long. J gave up 6 bases and V 0 bases, and 4 bases lay outside the gene matches. Here the CDR3 reads CASSLGEGADTQYF. In nucleotides, the CDR3 is TGTGCCAGCAGCTTGGGAGAGGGGGCGGATACGCAGTATTTT. The complete variable domain, with remaining parts taken from reference TRBV5-5 and TRBJ2-3, reads DAGVTQSPTHLIKTRGQQVTLRCSPISGHKSVSWYQQVLGQGPQFIFQYYEKEERGRGNFPDRFSARQFPNYSSELNVNALLLGDSALYLCASSLGEGADTQYFGPGTRLTVL.

This clonotype was observed at least ten times. The chain combines TRBV11-2 with TRBJ2-1, with TRBD2 identical over 16 bases. Germline assignment: CDR1 SGHAT and CDR2 FQNNGV. The V gene end was trimmed by 2 bases and the J gene end by 7 bases; junction bases not matched to a gene: 8. The CDR3 contains 18 residues. CDR3 coding DNA: TGTGCCAGCAGCTTAAGGCCCCCGGGACTAGCGGGGGGGAATGAGCAGTTCTTC. This sequence encodes CASSLRPPGLAGGNEQFF.

This clonotype occurred many times. This rearrangement joins TRBV11-1 to TRBJ2-1, with 9 bases fitting TRBD1. The CDR3 extends over 15 amino acids. Looked up from germline, CDR1 is SGHAT and CDR2 is FQDESV (reference sequence). The V and J ends lost 5 bases and 4 bases, in that order; junction bases with no gene match: 6. The CDR3 reads CASSRGQGRYNEQFF. DNA for the CDR3: TGTGCCAGCAGCCGTGGACAGGGGCGATACAATGAGCAGTTCTTC.

V usage is TRBV19 and J usage is TRBJ1-2; the D is unclear. Trimming left V 4 bases short and J 10 bases short, with 10 bases between. The CDR3 covers 11 residues. Looked up from germline, CDR1 is LNHDA and CDR2 is SQIVND (reference sequence). Here the CDR3 DNA reads TGTGCCAGTAGTAGTAGAGGGCTCTACACCTTC. Amino acid sequence: CASSSRGLYTF.

In its sample, this clonotype was seen many times. The gene calls are TRBV2 and TRBJ2-3; D is undetermined. V was pared by 7 bases and J by 5 bases, with 4 bases between. The CDR3 sequence is 10 residues long. CDR1 and CDR2 (germline): SNHLY, FYNNEI. Written as DNA, the CDR3 is TGTGCCAGCAAAGTAGATACGCAGTATTTT. Encoded protein: CASKVDTQYF.

This clonotype was seen at least ten times. The V and J genes are TRBV7-9 and TRBJ2-1; D not resolved. Germline V lookup: CDR1 SEHNR, CDR2 FQNEAQ (reference sequence). The CDR3 is 14 residues long. V dropped 1 base and J dropped 5 bases, with 9 bases sitting between them. The CDR3 region has the DNA TGTGCCAGCAGCTTAGTCCTGTGGAACAATGAGCAGTTCTTC. It encodes CASSLVLWNNEQFF.